This T cell receptor (beta chain) was captured by sequencing in a study of early T cells in non-severe SARS-CoV-2 infection. On the study more broadly: Sequencing used unsorted whole-blood bulk RNA, so chains lack pairing.

Study-wide results and caveats: The VDJdb matching leaned toward anti-spike CD8 responses and overlooked private and CD4 specificities.

Comment on this clonotype: Antigen specificity is unknown.

The V gene's germline CDR1 is MNHEY and CDR2 SVGEGT. This CDR3 has 12 residues. Trimming took off 5 bases at V and 4 bases at J, with 9 bases between the two ends. Individual cDNA molecules were tagged with unique molecular identifiers. A single record per CDR3 protein comes from TCRdb applying MiXCR to the 5' RACE reads. The sample includes approximately 73,000 distinct CDR3 sequences, roughly 13% of them seen just once. The material sequenced was whole blood. This rearrangement joins TRBV6-2 or TRBV6-3 to TRBJ2-7; D remains unclear. This TCR came from an adult who was a healthcare worker with PCR-confirmed SARS-CoV-2 infection or an uninfected control (not recorded which). The CDR3 sequence: CASSQRFYEQYF. The DNA of the CDR3 is TGTGCCAGCAGTCAGAGATTTTACGAGCAGTACTTC.